This T cell receptor (beta chain) was obtained from a study of cytomegalovirus exposure and HLA in healthy donors. General observations from the study: Cytomegalovirus-associated status was assigned to around 160 TCR beta chains. Using the classifier, cytomegalovirus status was reportedly diagnosed with high specificity and sensitivity. According to a subsequent analysis, TCR clusters from the first cohort were inclined to appear together in the 100 to 150 validation repertoires.

With 5 bases clipped from V and 8 bases from J, the junction kept 10 bases outside the gene matches. Germline CDR1 LNHDA, CDR2 SQIVND (reference sequence). This CDR3 is 15 amino acids long. For this clone: Its cognate antigen is unknown.

Sequencing used immunoSEQ multiplex PCR; TCRdb keeps in-frame clones, though not all of them. This table holds some 170,000 clones, about 90% found once. V usage is TRBV19 and J usage is TRBJ2-1; TRBD1 matches at 9 bases. Sequenced material: PBMCs. This sequence was found in a woman aged 25 to 39 in good health and CMV-seronegative. The CDR3 DNA follows: TGTGCCAGTAGTCCCCCGGGACAGGGTATTCATGAGCAGTTCTTC. Amino acids: CASSPPGQGIHEQFF.